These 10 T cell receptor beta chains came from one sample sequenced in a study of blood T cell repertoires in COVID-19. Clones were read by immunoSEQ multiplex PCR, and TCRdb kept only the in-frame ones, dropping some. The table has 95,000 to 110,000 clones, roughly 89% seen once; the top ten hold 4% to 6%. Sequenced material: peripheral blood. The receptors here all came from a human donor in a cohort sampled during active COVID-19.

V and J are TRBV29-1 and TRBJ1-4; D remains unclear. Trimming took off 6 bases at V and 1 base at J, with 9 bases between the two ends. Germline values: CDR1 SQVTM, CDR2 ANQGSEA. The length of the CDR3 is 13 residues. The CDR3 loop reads CSVGTGTNEKLFF. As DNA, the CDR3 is TGCAGCGTCGGTACTGGAACTAATGAAAAACTGTTTTTT. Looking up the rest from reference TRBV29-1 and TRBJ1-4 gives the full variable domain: SAVISQKPSRDICQRGTSLTIQCQVDSQVTMMFWYRQQPGQSLTLIATANQGSEATYESGFVIDKFPISRPNLTFSTLTVSNMSPEDSSIYLCSVGTGTNEKLFFGSGTQLSVL.

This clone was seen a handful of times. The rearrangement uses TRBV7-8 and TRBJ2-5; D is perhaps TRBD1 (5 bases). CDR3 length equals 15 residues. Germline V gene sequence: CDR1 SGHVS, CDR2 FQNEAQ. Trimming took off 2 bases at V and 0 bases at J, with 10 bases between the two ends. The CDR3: CASSLSDSYQETQYF. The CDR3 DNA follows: TGTGCCAGCAGCTTATCCGACAGCTACCAAGAGACCCAGTACTTC.

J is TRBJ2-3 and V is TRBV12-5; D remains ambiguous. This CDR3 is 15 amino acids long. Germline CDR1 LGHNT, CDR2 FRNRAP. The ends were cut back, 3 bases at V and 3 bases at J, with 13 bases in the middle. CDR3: CASGFPYYETDTQYF. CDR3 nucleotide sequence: TGTGCTAGTGGTTTCCCCTACTATGAAACAGATACGCAGTATTTT.

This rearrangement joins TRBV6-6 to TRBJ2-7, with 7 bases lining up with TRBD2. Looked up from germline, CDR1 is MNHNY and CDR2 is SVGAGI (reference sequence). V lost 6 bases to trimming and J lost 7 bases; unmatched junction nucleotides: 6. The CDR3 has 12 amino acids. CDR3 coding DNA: TGTGCCAGCAGCCCCCGGGAGGCAGAGCAGTACTTC. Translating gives CASSPREAEQYF.

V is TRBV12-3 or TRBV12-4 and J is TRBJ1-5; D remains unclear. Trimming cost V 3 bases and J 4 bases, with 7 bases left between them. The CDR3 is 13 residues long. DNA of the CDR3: TGTGCCAGCAGTTTCAACAGTAATCAGCCCCAGCATTTT. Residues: CASSFNSNQPQHF.

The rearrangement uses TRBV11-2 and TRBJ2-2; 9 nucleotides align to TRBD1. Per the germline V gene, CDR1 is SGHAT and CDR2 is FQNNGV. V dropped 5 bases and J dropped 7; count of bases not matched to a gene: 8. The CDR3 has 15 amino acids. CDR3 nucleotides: TGTGCCAGCAGCACGTACAGGGGGCGCATCGGGGAGCTGTTTTTT. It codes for CASSTYRGRIGELFF.

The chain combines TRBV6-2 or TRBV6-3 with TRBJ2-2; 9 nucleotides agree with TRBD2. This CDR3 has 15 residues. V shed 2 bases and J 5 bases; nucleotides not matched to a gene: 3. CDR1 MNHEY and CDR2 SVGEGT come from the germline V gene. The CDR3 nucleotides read TGTGCCAGCAGTTACGCGGGAGGGTGGACCGGGGAGCTGTTTTTT. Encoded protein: CASSYAGGWTGELFF.

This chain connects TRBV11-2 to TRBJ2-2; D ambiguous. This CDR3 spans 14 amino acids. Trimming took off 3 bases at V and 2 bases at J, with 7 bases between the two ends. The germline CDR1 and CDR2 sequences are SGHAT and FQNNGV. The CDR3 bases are TGTGCCAGCAGCTTGAGAACTAACACCGGGGAGCTGTTTTTT. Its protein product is CASSLRTNTGELFF.

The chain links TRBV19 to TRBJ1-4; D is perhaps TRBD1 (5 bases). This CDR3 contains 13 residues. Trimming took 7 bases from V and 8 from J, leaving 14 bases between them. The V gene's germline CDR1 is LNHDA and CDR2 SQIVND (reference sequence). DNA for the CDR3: TGTGCCAGTAAGGGTCCAGGGCGAGAAAAACTGTTTTTT. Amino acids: CASKGPGREKLFF.

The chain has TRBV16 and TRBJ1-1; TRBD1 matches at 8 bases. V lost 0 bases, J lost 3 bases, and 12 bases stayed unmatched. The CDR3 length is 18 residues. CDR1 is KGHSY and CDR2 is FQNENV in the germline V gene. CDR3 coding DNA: TGTGCCAGCAGCCAATCATGGACAGGGCCTCGGAAGGACACTGAAGCTTTCTTT. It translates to CASSQSWTGPRKDTEAFF.